What follows are 2 T cell receptor beta chains derived from one specimen sequenced in a study of tumor-infiltrating lymphocytes in primary liver carcinoma. Joint extraction of RNA and DNA used 20-30 mg of bulk tissue that was unsorted. A primer matching the constant region was used to make TCR beta cDNA from 500 to 650 ng of total RNA. Slightly modified ARM-PCR, run as three nested multiplex PCR rounds, produced the TCR beta libraries. The first two PCR rounds, approximately 10 cycles each, used TRBV1-TRBV30 forward primers and a C-beta reverse primer. Each CDR3 protein gets one entry after TCRdb re-called the multiplex PCR reads with MiXCR. The data contain 20,000 to 25,000 distinct CDR3 sequences, approximately 72% of them singletons. The sample taken for sequencing was liver tumor tissue from sampling region 1. Noted subset: tumor region T1, superior pole. All receptors come from a man between 35 and 55 years old with primary liver carcinoma and hepatitis B virus infection.

As regards this clonotype: The junction departs from germline at one end; a sequencing error may be responsible. The V call is TRBV11-2, the J call TRBJ2-1; tentatively, D is TRBD2 (5 bases). This CDR3 has 19 residues. CDR1 is SGHAT and CDR2 is FQNNGV in the germline V gene. The CDR3 loop is CASSLDGRFRGILYNEQFF. The CDR3 DNA sequence: TGCGCCAGCAGCTTAGATGGGCGATTCAGAGGGATCCTTTACAATGAGCAGTTCTTC. Supplemented by reference TRBV11-2 and TRBJ2-1, the full variable domain reads EAGVAQSPRYKIIEKRQSVAFWCNPISGHATLYWYQQILGQGPKLLIQFQNNGVVDDSQLPKDRFSAERLKGVDSTLKIQPAKLEDSAVYLCASSLDGRFRGILYNEQFFGPGTRLTVL.

Worth noting for this clonotype: This likely comes from a read error, as the CDR3 has no conserved phenylalanine or tryptophan at its end. It is unclear where the CDR3 begins or ends on the DNA, so no DNA is shown, and the CDR3 is as TCRdb lists it. This chain links TRBV5-1 with TRBJ2-7; the table's D call, TRBD2, was not checked against the DNA. Looked up from germline, CDR1 is SGHRS and CDR2 is YFSETQ. The CDR3 adds up to 14 amino acids, both ends counted. This CDR3 is CASSLSGGSYELYI.